This T cell receptor beta chain was identified during a study of PD-1 blockade in classical Hodgkin lymphoma. The CDR3 spans 13 residues. With V trimmed by 2 bases and J by 15 bases, 6 bases remained unmatched. The germline V gene has CDR1 SGHDN and CDR2 FVKESK. TCRdb keeps only in-frame clones here, not all; method: immunoSEQ multiplex PCR. The sample has tens of thousands of clones, around 86% seen once. All patients relapsed after autologous stem cell transplantation, and brentuximab vedotin exposure varied. The receptor comes from a human donor with classical Hodgkin lymphoma. This material consisted of peripheral blood mononuclear cells (PBMCs), taken at baseline. The chain is built from TRBV14 and TRBJ1-4; 10 positions match TRBD1. DNA of the CDR3: TGTGCCAGCAGCCAACTACCGGACAGGGGGTTGTTTTTT. It codes for CASSQLPDRGLFF. Variable domain in full (rest from reference TRBV14 and TRBJ1-4): EAGVTQFPSHSVIEKGQTVTLRCDPISGHDNLYWYRRVMGKEIKFLLHFVKESKQDESGMPNNRFLAERTGGTYSTLKVQPAELEDSGVYFCASSQLPDRGLFFGSGTQLSVL.